This is a list of T cell receptor beta chains from one sample in a study of identical twins. From the 5' RACE reads, TCRdb called clonotypes with MiXCR, one entry per CDR3 protein. The table records fewer than 350,000 distinct CDR3 sequences, about 8.1% of them present only once. This same sample was also part of a study on yellow fever vaccine responses in identical twins.

Sequenced material: memory (CD45RO+) T cells sorted from blood. The source of these receptors is a woman aged 18-29 years in good health. The CDR3 runs from the conserved cysteine through the conserved F or W. Each record gives: CDR3 protein, CDR3 DNA, V gene, clone size, J gene, D gene. D genes are given only for firm matches. The size entry is marked missing in some rows and otherwise reads once, few, many or a size class.

CDR3aa: CSGSQGYEQYF
CDR3nt: TGCAGCGGCTCACAGGGATACGAGCAGTACTTC
v_gene: TRBV29-1
abundance: few
j_gene: TRBJ2-7
d_gene: NA

CDR3aa: CASSLVQGKNEQFF
CDR3nt: TGCGCCAGCAGCTTGGTTCAGGGGAAGAATGAGCAGTTCTTC
v_gene: TRBV5-1
abundance: many
j_gene: TRBJ2-1
d_gene: NA

CDR3aa: CASSRGLTTLEADTQYF
CDR3nt: TGTGCCAGTAGTAGAGGGCTAACGACACTAGAAGCAGATACGCAGTATTTT
v_gene: TRBV19
abundance: NA
j_gene: TRBJ2-3
d_gene: NA

CDR3aa: CASSMLSGQGEQYF
CDR3nt: TGTGCCAGCAGCATGCTTTCGGGTCAGGGCGAGCAGTACTTC
v_gene: TRBV7-6
abundance: NA
j_gene: TRBJ2-7
d_gene: NA

CDR3aa: CASSSGLEVGEQFF
CDR3nt: TGTGCCAGCAGTTCCGGACTAGAGGTTGGTGAGCAGTTCTTC
v_gene: TRBV6-5
abundance: NA
j_gene: TRBJ2-1
d_gene: TRBD2

CDR3aa: CASSLERTLQETQYF
CDR3nt: TGTGCCAGCAGTTTGGAACGGACCCTCCAAGAGACCCAGTACTTC
v_gene: TRBV28
abundance: NA
j_gene: TRBJ2-5
d_gene: NA

CDR3aa: CASSLGGTPIF
CDR3nt: TGTGCCAGCAGCCTAGGCGGGACTCCTATTTTC
v_gene: TRBV3-1
abundance: NA
j_gene: TRBJ2-1
d_gene: NA

CDR3aa: CASSSTGLATGELFF
CDR3nt: TGTGCCAGCAGTTCTACGGGACTAGCAACTGGGGAGCTGTTTTTT
v_gene: TRBV27
abundance: NA
j_gene: TRBJ2-2
d_gene: TRBD2

CDR3aa: CSVEYAGSAETQYF
CDR3nt: TGCAGCGTTGAATACGCGGGTTCGGCTGAGACCCAGTACTTC
v_gene: TRBV29-1
abundance: many
j_gene: TRBJ2-5
d_gene: NA

CDR3aa: CASSSLAGESTDTQYF
CDR3nt: TGCGCCAGCAGCTCCTTAGCGGGGGAGAGCACAGATACGCAGTATTTT
v_gene: TRBV5-1
abundance: few
j_gene: TRBJ2-3
d_gene: TRBD2

CDR3aa: CASKIRTGGNGANVLTF
CDR3nt: TGTGCCAGCAAGATTCGGACAGGGGGCAACGGGGCCAACGTCCTGACTTTC
v_gene: TRBV12-3/TRBV12-4
abundance: few
j_gene: TRBJ2-6
d_gene: TRBD1

CDR3aa: CASSTGQGSTSEQYF
CDR3nt: TGTGCCAGCAGCACAGGACAGGGTTCAACCTCCGAGCAGTACTTC
v_gene: TRBV9
abundance: many
j_gene: TRBJ2-7
d_gene: TRBD1

CDR3aa: CASSLYPGGEQFF
CDR3nt: TGTGCCAGCTCCCTTTATCCCGGGGGGGAGCAGTTCTTC
v_gene: TRBV19
abundance: few
j_gene: TRBJ2-1
d_gene: TRBD2

CDR3aa: CASSLGQSHTDTQYF
CDR3nt: TGCGCCAGCAGCTTGGGCCAGAGCCACACAGATACGCAGTATTTT
v_gene: TRBV5-1
abundance: many
j_gene: TRBJ2-3
d_gene: NA

CDR3aa: CASSETLYTGELFF
CDR3nt: TGTGCCAGCTCAGAAACTCTCTACACCGGGGAGCTGTTTTTT
v_gene: TRBV18
abundance: NA
j_gene: TRBJ2-2
d_gene: NA

CDR3aa: CASSVDGGSRYEQYF
CDR3nt: TGTGCCAGCAGCGTAGATGGGGGAAGTCGCTACGAGCAGTACTTC
v_gene: TRBV9
abundance: many
j_gene: TRBJ2-7
d_gene: NA

CDR3aa: CASTRDRDEGYTF
CDR3nt: TGTGCCAGCACACGGGACAGGGATGAAGGCTACACCTTC
v_gene: TRBV2
abundance: few
j_gene: TRBJ1-2
d_gene: TRBD1

CDR3aa: CATSQSGEQYF
CDR3nt: TGTGCCACTTCACAATCGGGAGAGCAGTACTTC
v_gene: TRBV27
abundance: NA
j_gene: TRBJ2-7
d_gene: NA

CDR3aa: CASSRTRQETQYF
CDR3nt: TGTGCCAGCTCACGGACTAGACAAGAGACCCAGTACTTC
v_gene: TRBV18
abundance: few
j_gene: TRBJ2-5
d_gene: TRBD2

CDR3aa: CASSSDWTEETQYF
CDR3nt: TGTGCCAGCAGCTCCGATTGGACCGAGGAGACCCAGTACTTC
v_gene: TRBV7-2
abundance: NA
j_gene: TRBJ2-5
d_gene: NA

CDR3aa: CASSLLWTSGLGDTQYF
CDR3nt: TGTGCCAGCAGCCTCCTCTGGACTAGCGGGTTGGGGGATACGCAGTATTTT
v_gene: TRBV11-2
abundance: few
j_gene: TRBJ2-3
d_gene: TRBD2

CDR3aa: CASSPRTGASYGYTF
CDR3nt: TGTGCCAGCAGCCCACGGACAGGGGCAAGCTATGGCTACACCTTC
v_gene: TRBV11-2
abundance: NA
j_gene: TRBJ1-2
d_gene: TRBD1

CDR3aa: CASSPLGNYEQYF
CDR3nt: TGTGCCAGCTCACCATTAGGGAACTACGAGCAGTACTTC
v_gene: TRBV18
abundance: many
j_gene: TRBJ2-7
d_gene: NA

CDR3aa: CASSLPAGTSGGRNTGELFF
CDR3nt: TGTGCCAGCAGCTTACCCGCCGGGACTAGCGGGGGAAGGAACACCGGGGAGCTGTTTTTT
v_gene: TRBV7-6
abundance: few
j_gene: TRBJ2-2
d_gene: TRBD2

CDR3aa: CAIRGASGIYEQYF
CDR3nt: TGTGCCATCAGAGGGGCTAGCGGGATCTACGAGCAGTACTTC
v_gene: TRBV10-3
abundance: few
j_gene: TRBJ2-7
d_gene: TRBD2

CDR3aa: CSARPGTTDTQYF
CDR3nt: TGCAGTGCTAGACCGGGGACCACAGATACGCAGTATTTT
v_gene: TRBV20-1
abundance: NA
j_gene: TRBJ2-3
d_gene: NA

CDR3aa: CASSLSGQGFEAFF
CDR3nt: TGTGCCAGCAGCTTGTCAGGACAGGGTTTTGAAGCTTTCTTT
v_gene: TRBV5-5
abundance: many
j_gene: TRBJ1-1
d_gene: TRBD1

CDR3aa: CSVEKGLAATDTQYF
CDR3nt: TGCAGCGTTGAGAAGGGACTAGCGGCCACAGATACGCAGTATTTT
v_gene: TRBV29-1
abundance: NA
j_gene: TRBJ2-3
d_gene: TRBD2

CDR3aa: CASSLLAGEGSTQYF
CDR3nt: TGCGCCAGCAGCTTACTAGCGGGAGAAGGGAGTACGCAGTATTTT
v_gene: TRBV5-1
abundance: few
j_gene: TRBJ2-3
d_gene: TRBD2

CDR3aa: CASGGLAPRGDTQYF
CDR3nt: TGTGCCAGCGGCGGACTAGCGCCTAGAGGGGATACGCAGTATTTT
v_gene: TRBV6-1
abundance: NA
j_gene: TRBJ2-3
d_gene: TRBD2

CDR3aa: CATSDLDKRDPEAFF
CDR3nt: TGTGCCACCAGTGATTTAGACAAAAGGGATCCTGAAGCTTTCTTT
v_gene: TRBV24-1
abundance: many
j_gene: TRBJ1-1
d_gene: NA

CDR3aa: CASSLGGGIQYF
CDR3nt: TGTGCCAGCAGTTTGGGGGGTGGCATTCAGTACTTC
v_gene: TRBV12-3/TRBV12-4
abundance: NA
j_gene: TRBJ2-4
d_gene: NA

CDR3aa: CASSQYGPYEQYF
CDR3nt: TGTGCCAGCAGCCAATACGGTCCATACGAGCAGTACTTC
v_gene: TRBV3-1
abundance: few
j_gene: TRBJ2-7
d_gene: NA

CDR3aa: CASRPNRDGRQFF
CDR3nt: TGTGCCAGCAGACCTAACCGGGACGGGAGACAGTTTTTT
v_gene: TRBV27
abundance: many
j_gene: TRBJ1-4
d_gene: NA